These 19 T cell receptor beta chains share one sample of origin, sequenced in a study of Graves' ophthalmopathy and Graves' hyperthyroidism. The authors amplified TCR beta CDR3 regions, and they did so from RNA transcripts for repertoire sequencing. HTBI primers served in a first-round RT-PCR, which a second-round multiplex PCR followed. TCRdb called the multiplex PCR reads again in MiXCR, with one record for every CDR3 protein. The sample has 450,000 to 600,000 distinct CDR3 sequences; approximately 37% are singletons. The sample consisted of peripheral blood or thyroid tissue (not recorded which). These receptors were obtained from an adult man with Graves' hyperthyroidism.

The CDR3: CASRELGLAWADTQYF. The CDR3 nucleotides are TGTGCCAGCAGGGAGTTGGGACTAGCGTGGGCAGATACGCAGTATTTT. The genes are TRBV2 and TRBJ2-3; 10 nucleotides agree with TRBD2. V trimming: 6 bases; J trimming: 4 bases; junction bases outside the gene matches: 10. The CDR3 extends over 16 amino acids. In germline, CDR1 is SNHLY, CDR2 FYNNEI.

This clonotype was seen repeatedly, ten times or more. The chain links TRBV7-9 to TRBJ2-7; 8 nucleotides align to TRBD2. Trimming cost V 5 bases and J 2 bases; bases outside gene matches: 8. Germline V lookup: CDR1 SEHNR, CDR2 FQNEAQ (reference sequence). The CDR3 is 15 residues long. CDR3 sequence: CASSTSGRPPYEQYF. CDR3 coding DNA: TGTGCCAGCAGCACCAGCGGGAGACCCCCCTACGAGCAGTACTTC.

As regards this clonotype: A read error may explain this, as a much larger clone is one base away. The chain has TRBV7-9 and TRBJ2-2, with D tentatively TRBD2 (5 bases). CDR1 and CDR2 (germline): SEHNR, FQNEAQ (reference sequence). The length of the CDR3 is 15 residues. This CDR3 is CASSLPYRNTGEPFF. The CDR3 bases are TGTGCCAGCAGCTTGCCGTACCGAAACACCGGGGAGCCGTTTTTT.

The chain joins TRBV15 to TRBJ1-2, with 7 bases lining up with TRBD1. CDR1 is LNHNV, CDR2 YYDKDF, per germline (reference sequence). The V and J ends lost 0 bases and 4 bases, in that order; junction bases with no gene match: 5. The CDR3 runs to 15 residues. CDR3 sequence reads: CATSRDTGVGYGYTF. The DNA for the CDR3 is TGTGCCACCAGCAGAGATACAGGGGTTGGCTATGGCTACACCTTC.

This clonotype came up many times. This rearrangement joins TRBV7-9 to TRBJ2-2; possibly TRBD2 for D (5 bases). Germline V gene data show CDR1 as SEHNR and CDR2 as FQNEAQ (reference sequence). The CDR3 spans 13 residues. Trimming removed 3 bases from V and 5 bases from J, with 7 bases in between. As DNA, the CDR3 is TGTGCCAGCAGCTTTTCGGGGACCGGGGAGCTGTTTTTT. Residues: CASSFSGTGELFF.

This clonotype was detected once. The rearrangement uses TRBV20-1 and TRBJ1-2, with TRBD1 as a possible D gene (5 bases). Germline V gene lookup returns CDR1 DFQATT and CDR2 SNEGSKA (reference sequence). This CDR3 is 15 amino acids long. Trimming pared 3 bases from V and 12 bases from J, leaving 26 bases between. The CDR3 reads CSARGLAGLGVLNTF. The CDR3 DNA follows: TGCAGTGCTAGGGGACTAGCGGGGCTCGGTGTTCTCAACACCTTC.

The CDR3 DNA follows: TGTGCCAGCAGCTTAGTCAATACTCCCTCTGGAAACACCATATATTTT. It encodes CASSLVNTPSGNTIYF. The gene calls are TRBV7-9 and TRBJ1-3; D gene uncertain. The ends were cut back, 1 base at V and 0 bases at J, with 10 bases in the middle. Germline CDR1 and CDR2: SEHNR and FQNEAQ (reference sequence). CDR3 length: 16 amino acids. The entire variable domain, with the rest obtained from reference TRBV7-9 and TRBJ1-3, is as follows: DTGVSQNPRHKITKRGQNVTFRCDPISEHNRLYWYRQTLGQGPEFLTYFQNEAQLEKSRLLSDRFSAERPKGSFSTLEIQRTEQGDSAMYLCASSLVNTPSGNTIYFGEGSWLTVV.

There are many counts of this clonotype. V and J are TRBV7-8 and TRBJ2-5; 10 bases fit TRBD2. The CDR3 spans 14 residues. The junction had 2 bases not matched to a gene; V was cut back by 2 bases and J by 5 bases. Germline values: CDR1 SGHVS, CDR2 FQNEAQ. CDR3 DNA: TGTGCCAGCAGCTTACCGACTAGCGGGGAGACCCAGTACTTC. Translated, it gives CASSLPTSGETQYF. The full variable domain, with the rest looked up from reference TRBV7-8 and TRBJ2-5, is GAGVSQSPRYKVAKRGQDVALRCDPISGHVSLFWYQQALGQGPEFLTYFQNEAQLDKSGLPSDRFFAERPEGSVSTLKIQRTQQEDSAVYLCASSLPTSGETQYFGPGTRLLVL.

This clonotype was detected many times. The V gene is TRBV9, the J gene TRBJ2-6; D may be TRBD1 (6 bases). There are 19 residues in the CDR3. V gave up 0 bases and J gave up 0 bases, with 16 bases separating them. Germline lookup yields CDR1 SGDLS and CDR2 YYNGEE. CDR3: CASSVGLGHRTSGANVLTF. CDR3 sequence (DNA): TGTGCCAGCAGCGTAGGGCTGGGACATAGAACCTCTGGGGCCAACGTCCTGACTTTC.

J is TRBJ2-7 and V is TRBV24-1; a possible D gene is TRBD1 (5 bases). From germline, CDR1 is KGHDR and CDR2 SFDVKD. The V end lost 9 bases, the J end lost 0 bases, and 8 bases lay between the germline ends. This CDR3 spans 12 amino acids. The DNA for the CDR3 is TGTGCCACCTCCGACAGCTCCTACGAGCAGTACTTC. Its protein product is CATSDSSYEQYF.

For this clonotype: A read error is possible here, since a much larger clone lies one base away. This chain joins TRBV5-1 and TRBJ1-4; unclear D gene. The CDR3 contains 13 residues. Per the germline V gene, CDR1 is SGHRS and CDR2 is YFSETQ. The CDR3 loop reads CDSSYGTDEKLFF. The CDR3 region has the DNA TGCGACAGCAGCTACGGCACAGATGAAAAACTGTTTTTT. The whole variable domain, filled in from reference TRBV5-1 and TRBJ1-4, reads KAGVTQTPRYLIKTRGQQVTLSCSPISGHRSVSWYQQTPGQGLQFLFEYFSETQRNKGNFPGRFSGRQFSNSRSEMNVSTLELGDSALYLCDSSYGTDEKLFFGSGTQLSVL.

The chain is built from TRBV29-1 and TRBJ2-2; D possibly matches TRBD1 or TRBD2 (6 bases each). Trimming cost V 6 bases and J 6 bases, with 11 bases left between them. The length of the CDR3 is 12 residues. Germline V gives CDR1 SQVTM, CDR2 ANQGSEA. The CDR3 region is CSVNRDSGELFF. CDR3 nucleotides: TGCAGCGTCAACAGGGACTCCGGGGAGCTGTTTTTT.

This sequence joins TRBV5-1 and TRBJ1-1; 12 nucleotides match TRBD1. This CDR3 is built from 19 residues. Germline CDR1 and CDR2: SGHRS and YFSETQ. With 4 bases clipped from V and 4 bases from J, the junction kept 17 bases outside the gene matches. CDR3 in amino acids: CASSPPGTGGQSYPTEAFF. The CDR3 nucleotides read TGCGCCAGCAGCCCGCCCGGGACAGGGGGCCAATCCTACCCCACTGAAGCTTTCTTT.

This rearrangement joins TRBV7-9 to TRBJ2-7, with 15 bases lining up with TRBD2. Per germline, CDR1 SEHNR and CDR2 FQNEAQ (reference sequence). Trimming at V came to 5 bases and at J to 0 bases, leaving 5 bases not matched to a gene. The CDR3 extends over 17 amino acids. CDR3 coding DNA: TGTGCCAGCAGCCTCGGGACTAGCGGGGGGATCTCCTACGAGCAGTACTTC. Translated, it gives CASSLGTSGGISYEQYF.

The chain recombines TRBV7-8 with TRBJ1-4; D is possibly TRBD1 (6 bases). V was trimmed by 5 bases and J by 12 bases, leaving 19 bases between them. CDR1 and CDR2 (germline): SGHVS, FQNEAQ. This CDR3 has 14 residues. The CDR3 sequence: CASSQEGRWGQLFF. The CDR3 DNA sequence: TGTGCCAGCAGCCAAGAAGGTCGGTGGGGGCAACTGTTTTTT. Together with reference TRBV7-8 and TRBJ1-4, the CDR3 gives the full variable domain: GAGVSQSPRYKVAKRGQDVALRCDPISGHVSLFWYQQALGQGPEFLTYFQNEAQLDKSGLPSDRFFAERPEGSVSTLKIQRTQQEDSAVYLCASSQEGRWGQLFFGSGTQLSVL.

This clonotype appeared many times. V and J are TRBV13 and TRBJ1-1, with 7 bases identical to TRBD1. Trimming at V came to 4 bases and at J to 5 bases, leaving 7 bases not matched to a gene. The germline gives CDR1 PRHDT, CDR2 FYEKMQ (reference sequence). CDR3 size: 14 residues. The CDR3 sequence: CASSSYRGWTEAFF. The CDR3, as DNA: TGTGCCAGCAGCTCCTACAGGGGTTGGACTGAAGCTTTCTTT.

The sample holds many counts of this clonotype. The chain recombines TRBV4-2 with TRBJ2-5, with TRBD2 matching 10 bases. CDR1 is LGHNA, CDR2 YNFKEQ, per germline. The CDR3 spans 14 residues. With 1 base clipped from V and 5 bases from J, the junction kept 1 base outside the gene matches. The DNA of the CDR3 is TGTGCCAGCAGCCAAGCTAGCGGGGGTGAGACCCAGTACTTC. Amino acids: CASSQASGGETQYF.

To note about this clonotype: A read error may explain this, as a much larger clone is one base away. The chain has TRBV5-5 and TRBJ1-2; TRBD1 is a possible D gene (6 bases). Germline CDR1 SGHKS, CDR2 YYEKEE (reference sequence). This CDR3 region has 13 residues. The CDR3 nucleotides are TGTGCCAGCAGCCTAGCGGGGGCGGGTGGCCACACCTTC. This translates into CASSLAGAGGHTF.

This clonotype was recorded at least ten times. The V gene is TRBV3-1, the J gene TRBJ1-1, with 7 bases that match TRBD1. Germline V gene lookup returns CDR1 LGHDT and CDR2 YNNKEL (reference sequence). The V gene end was trimmed by 5 bases and the J gene end by 8 bases; junction bases not matched to a gene: 5. The CDR3 extends over 12 amino acids. In nucleotides, the CDR3 is TGTGCCAGCAGCAAGGGACAGCGCGAAGCTTTCTTT. It encodes CASSKGQREAFF.